This is a list of T cell receptor beta chains from one sample in a study of T-cell reconstitution after alpha-beta-depleted transplantation in children. TCRdb re-derived calls from the PCR reads in MiXCR, one entry per CDR3 protein. Here the sample spans approximately 500,000 distinct CDR3 sequences, 20% to 30% being singletons. This sample comprised PBMCs, obtained before TCRalphabeta/CD19-depleted stem cell transplant. The receptors come from a boy younger than two with Wiskott-Aldrich syndrome, due to receive a stem cell transplant. Both conserved end residues are part of each CDR3. The order of the fields is J gene, clone size, V gene, D gene, CDR3 DNA, CDR3 protein. A D gene is named only where the DNA matches it firmly. Some rows have no size entry. The others give once, few or many, or a class for an expanded clone.

>TRBJ2-2|NA|TRBV6-1|NA
TGTGCCAGCAGTGATGTGGGGAACGGGGAGCTGTTTTTT
CASSDVGNGELFF
>TRBJ2-7|NA|TRBV9|TRBD2
TGTGCCAGCAGCGTAGAGGCTAGCGGGCCCTACGAGCAGTACTTC
CASSVEASGPYEQYF
>TRBJ2-7|few|TRBV5-1|NA
TGCGCCAGCAGCTTGGACAGACGGCAGGGAGTGGGCGAGCAGTACTTC
CASSLDRRQGVGEQYF
>TRBJ2-7|few|TRBV21-1|NA
TGTGCCAGCAGCAAAGTTTTTGTTCCCGGGACTAGCGGGAGTTTTTCCTACGAGCAGTACTTC
CASSKVFVPGTSGSFSYEQYF
>TRBJ1-2|NA|TRBV5-1|TRBD1
TGCGCCAGCAGCTTGGTGGACGGGACAGTACCATACACCTTC
CASSLVDGTVPYTF
>TRBJ1-1|NA|TRBV3-1|NA
TGTGCCAGCAGCCAGGGGAGGGCTGAAGCTTTCTTT
CASSQGRAEAFF
>TRBJ2-1|once|TRBV20-1|TRBD2
TGCAGTGCTGGGCGACTAGCGGGAGGAGACAATGAGCAGTTCTTC
CSAGRLAGGDNEQFF
>TRBJ2-1|NA|TRBV10-3|TRBD1
TGTGCCATCACCGGGGACAGAATAGACAATGAGCAGTTCTTC
CAITGDRIDNEQFF
>TRBJ1-2|once|TRBV4-2|NA
TGTGCCATGGACCCCGCGGGGGTTAGCTACACCTTC
CAMDPAGVSYTF
>TRBJ2-1|NA|TRBV7-8|TRBD2
TGTGCCAGCAGCTTAGTCGGCACTAGCGGGAGTTTCTACAATGAGCAGTTCTTC
CASSLVGTSGSFYNEQFF
>TRBJ2-6|NA|TRBV12-3/TRBV12-4|NA
TGTGCCAGCACTAGACAGTCAGGCAACGTCCTGACTTTC
CASTRQSGNVLTF
>TRBJ1-1|few|TRBV2|NA
TGTGCCAGCAGTCGGCGGCCAGAGAACACTGAAGCTTTCTTT
CASSRRPENTEAFF
>TRBJ1-4|NA|TRBV28|NA
TGTGCCAGCACCGACCCAGGGCGGTGGAATGAAAAACTGTTTTTT
CASTDPGRWNEKLFF
>TRBJ1-1|NA|TRBV20-1|NA
TGCAGTGCGACAACTCCGGGACACCAGAACACTGAAGCTTTT
CSATTPGHQNTEAF
>TRBJ2-7|few|TRBV3-1|TRBD2
TGTGCCAGCAGCCAAGAGGGACTAGCGGGAGTCTACGAGCAGTACTTC
CASSQEGLAGVYEQYF
>TRBJ1-1|few|TRBV29-1|NA
TGCAGCGTAACAACCGGGGTTAAAGGGTCTTTCTTT
CSVTTGVKGSFF
>TRBJ2-7|few|TRBV7-9|TRBD1
TGTGCCAGCAGCCCGGACAGGCAATCCTACGAGCAGTACTTC
CASSPDRQSYEQYF
>TRBJ1-1|NA|TRBV5-1|NA
TGCGCCAGCAGCTTGGTGGGGGTGAACACTGAAGCTTTCTTT
CASSLVGVNTEAFF
>TRBJ2-7|NA|TRBV29-1|NA
TGCAGCGTCTTAGGGACTGACTCCTACGAGCAGTACTTC
CSVLGTDSYEQYF
>TRBJ2-3|few|TRBV5-1|TRBD2
TGCGCCAGCAGCTTGGCGGCGGGAGGGCCCGATACGCAGTATTTT
CASSLAAGGPDTQYF
>TRBJ2-1|many|TRBV12-3/TRBV12-4|TRBD2
TGTGCCAGCAGTTTCAGCTGGGGGGGCAATGAGCAGTTCTTC
CASSFSWGGNEQFF
>TRBJ2-6|NA|TRBV5-1|NA
TGCGCCAGCAGCTTGGACAGGGAGGTTCCTGGGGCCAACGTCCTGACTTTC
CASSLDREVPGANVLTF
>TRBJ2-2|NA|TRBV5-1|TRBD1
TGCGCCAGCAGCGACCCGGGACAGCCCACCGGGGAGCTGTTTTTT
CASSDPGQPTGELFF
>TRBJ1-5|NA|TRBV15|NA
TGTGCCACCAGCAGAGATAGGGAGGGTAGTTATGGGAATCAGCCCCAGCATTTT
CATSRDREGSYGNQPQHF
>TRBJ2-7|NA|TRBV5-1|NA
TGCGCCAGCAGCTTGGGGGGGGACGACGAGCAGTACTTC
CASSLGGDDEQYF
>TRBJ2-3|few|TRBV21-1|NA
TGTGCCACCCAATACACAGATACGCAGTATTTT
CATQYTDTQYF
>TRBJ2-7|NA|TRBV12-3/TRBV12-4|NA
TGTGCCAGCAGCCAGAATCGACAGTCCTACGAGCAGTACTTC
CASSQNRQSYEQYF
>TRBJ1-5|many|TRBV5-1|TRBD1
TGTGCCAGCAGTTTGACAGGGGATCAGCCCCAGCATTTT
CASSLTGDQPQHF
>TRBJ2-5|NA|TRBV7-2|TRBD1
TGTGCCAGCATACAATCCCGGGACAGGCACTCTGGGACCCAGTACTTC
CASIQSRDRHSGTQYF
>TRBJ2-4|once|TRBV5-6|NA
TGTGCCAGCAGCTTGGGCACCGGCGGGACGTACTTC
CASSLGTGGTYF
>TRBJ2-5|few|TRBV20-1|NA
TGCAGTGCTAGAATGACAAATCAACCCTTCCAAGAGACCCAGTACTTC
CSARMTNQPFQETQYF
>TRBJ2-3|few|TRBV7-2|TRBD2
TGTGCCAGCAGCTTATTAGCGGGAACCACAGATACGCAGTATTTT
CASSLLAGTTDTQYF
>TRBJ2-1|NA|TRBV2|TRBD2
TGTGCCAGCATATTAGCGGGAGAAAATGAGCAGTTCTTC
CASILAGENEQFF
>TRBJ1-5|NA|TRBV18|NA
TGTGCCAGCTCACCACCCGACGGGTTTCAGCATTTT
CASSPPDGFQHF
>TRBJ2-1|NA|TRBV24-1|TRBD2
TGTGCCACCAGTGACCCGGGACTAGCGGAGCAGTTCTTC
CATSDPGLAEQFF
>TRBJ1-2|NA|TRBV7-9|NA
TGTGCCAGCAGCTCGGGATTAAACTATGGCTACACCTTC
CASSSGLNYGYTF
>TRBJ2-2|NA|TRBV10-1|TRBD2
TGCGCCAGCAGTGAGCCTGAGCGGGAGGGCCGTACCGGGGAGCTGTTTTTT
CASSEPEREGRTGELFF
>TRBJ2-5|many|TRBV10-3|NA
TGTGCCATCAGTGAGCGCGGCCAAGAGACCCAGTACTTC
CAISERGQETQYF
>TRBJ2-5|few|TRBV5-1|NA
TGCGCCAGCAGCTTGGTTGGCAAGTTTCCCCCCAATGAGACCCAGTACTTC
CASSLVGKFPPNETQYF
>TRBJ2-7|once|TRBV7-2|NA
TGTGCCAGCAGTCGTAGGGGGAGGAGCTACGAGCAGTACTTC
CASSRRGRSYEQYF
>TRBJ2-1|few|TRBV20-1|NA
TGCAGTGCTAGCGGGTACTCCTACAATGAGCAGTTCTTC
CSASGYSYNEQFF
>TRBJ1-3|NA|TRBV30|NA
TGTGCCTGGACGGATCGAAGCTCTGGAAACACCATATATTTT
CAWTDRSSGNTIYF
>TRBJ1-2|NA|TRBV4-2|NA
TGTGCCAGCAGCACACGAGGAGTGGGTAACTATGGCTACACCTTC
CASSTRGVGNYGYTF
>TRBJ2-3|NA|TRBV11-2|TRBD2
TGTGCCAGCAGCCCCTGGACTAGCGGGAAAGGGGATACGCAGTATTTT
CASSPWTSGKGDTQYF
>TRBJ2-7|few|TRBV28|NA
TGTGCCAGCAGTATGAACCTGGGGAGGGGGGGGTACGAGCAGTACTTC
CASSMNLGRGGYEQYF
>TRBJ2-7|NA|TRBV7-2|NA
TGTGCCAGCAGCTCCAACAGGGGGGGCTCCTACGAGCAGTACTTC
CASSSNRGGSYEQYF
>TRBJ2-5|few|TRBV12-3/TRBV12-4|TRBD1
TGTGCCAGCAGCCCGGGACAGGCTCAAGAGACCCAGTACTTC
CASSPGQAQETQYF
>TRBJ1-6|few|TRBV27|NA
TGTGCCAGCCGAGGGGCGGGGGGCGCCTCACCCCTCCACTTT
CASRGAGGASPLHF
>TRBJ2-2|NA|TRBV7-8|NA
TGTGCCAGCAGCGTAGCCGGGGTCACCGGGGAGCTGTTTTTT
CASSVAGVTGELFF
>TRBJ2-7|NA|TRBV6-2/TRBV6-3|TRBD2
TGTGCCAGCAGTTTTCCGACTAGCGGGAGGGCGTACGAGCAGTACTTC
CASSFPTSGRAYEQYF
>TRBJ2-1|few|TRBV5-1|NA
TGCGCCAGCAGCTTGGGGGCTAGCGTTTTATACAATGAGCAGTTCTTC
CASSLGASVLYNEQFF
>TRBJ2-2|few|TRBV27|NA
TGTGCCAGCACACCTTCAGGACCCGGGGAGCTGTTTTTT
CASTPSGPGELFF
>TRBJ1-1|NA|TRBV5-1|TRBD1
TGCGCCAGCAGCGCGGGACAGTCGATCACTGAAGCTTTCTTT
CASSAGQSITEAFF
>TRBJ2-7|few|TRBV10-3|TRBD2
TGTGCCATCAGTAAAGAGCGGGAACGCGAGCAGTACTTC
CAISKEREREQYF
>TRBJ2-7|NA|TRBV10-3|TRBD2
TGTGCCATCAGACGGACTAGCGGGAGCTACGAGCAGTACTTC
CAIRRTSGSYEQYF
>TRBJ2-2|NA|TRBV7-8|NA
TGTGCCAGCAGCGGCGACGGGACCGGGGAGCTGTTTTTT
CASSGDGTGELFF